The 11 T cell receptor beta chains listed next were all sequenced from one sample in a study of T cells after posttransplantation cyclophosphamide (dated by TCRdb to the mid-2010s). Library preparation employed the immunoSEQ multiplex PCR assay. TCRdb retrieved this table from immuneACCESS and kept in-frame rearrangements only. Not all clones are present; in checked studies, unresolved V genes account for under half, and no reason is known for the remainder. The sample has some 11,000 clones on record, with no singletons. About 27% of the sample is held by the ten biggest clonotypes. This specimen's treatment or condition label, interpreted: high-dose cyclophosphamide on days +3 and +4 as single-agent GVHD prophylaxis. For conditioning, the PTCy patients got busulfan and fludarabine, then a related or unrelated marrow graft, followed by cyclophosphamide on days +3 and +4. The sequences come from PBMCs, collected after allogeneic stem cell transplant with posttransplant cyclophosphamide. Receptors were obtained from a female patient aged 40 to 55 who received an allogeneic stem cell transplant from a related donor, was CMV-positive, and had acute GVHD only. After a transplant, the graft donor may have provided part of the T cells.

This clone was picked up a small number of times. The rearrangement links TRBV7-6 to TRBJ1-1, with D perhaps TRBD1 (5 bases). This CDR3 contains 17 residues. CDR1 and CDR2 (germline): SGHVS, FNYEAQ. Between the trimmed V and J ends, which lost 2 bases and 1 base, there was a span of 17 bases. CDR3 region: CASSLNSLEGPNTEAFF. In DNA form, the CDR3 reads TGTGCCAGCAGCTTAAACAGTCTGGAGGGACCGAACACTGAAGCTTTCTTT.

In this sample, this clone turned up many times. The chain joins TRBV5-1 to TRBJ1-6; 7 bases are shared with TRBD1. Germline trimming cut 3 bases from V and 3 bases from J; bases unmatched to any gene: 6. Germline CDR1 reads SGHRS; CDR2 reads YFSETQ. This CDR3 spans 16 amino acids. In nucleotides, the CDR3 is TGCGCCAGCAGCTCGGGACAGCATCGCTATAATTCACCCCTCCACTTT. Translation: CASSSGQHRYNSPLHF.

This clone was detected only a few times. This sequence joins TRBV15 and TRBJ2-3, with D perhaps TRBD2 (5 bases). The CDR3 covers 17 residues. Trimming removed 0 bases at V and 1 base at J, with 14 bases between. The V gene's germline CDR1 is LNHNV and CDR2 YYDKDF (reference sequence). CDR3 in amino acids: CATSRDFPGKGTDTQYF. The CDR3 nucleotides are TGTGCCACCAGCAGAGATTTTCCCGGGAAGGGCACAGATACGCAGTATTTT. Based on the CDR3 plus reference TRBV15 and TRBJ2-3, the full variable domain is DAMVIQNPRYQVTQFGKPVTLSCSQTLNHNVMYWYQQKSSQAPKLLFHYYDKDFNNEADTPDNFQSRRPNTSFCFLDIRSPGLGDTAMYLCATSRDFPGKGTDTQYFGPGTRLTVL.

This clone was detected many times. The J gene is TRBJ2-5, the V gene TRBV7-9; D is perhaps TRBD2 (5 bases). Trimming took 1 base from V and 5 from J, leaving 11 bases between them. The V gene's germline CDR1 is SEHNR and CDR2 FQNEAQ (reference sequence). This CDR3 is built from 14 residues. The CDR3 region has the DNA TGTGCCAGCAGCTTAGGGCTAGCAGAGGAGACCCAGTACTTC. It is translated as CASSLGLAEETQYF.

The table lists this clone with a few counts. The genes are TRBV18 and TRBJ2-7; TRBD1 agrees at 7 bases. V trimming: 4 bases; J trimming: 2 bases; junction bases outside the gene matches: 8. Germline V gene lookup returns CDR1 KGHSH and CDR2 LQKENI. This CDR3 has 15 amino acids. CDR3 DNA: TGTGCCAGCTCACGGGGACAGCCAGCCACCTACGAGCAGTACGTC. Translating gives CASSRGQPATYEQYV.

This clone was detected a few times. The CDR3 protein is CAISERGGDSGNTIYF. In DNA, the CDR3 is TGTGCCATCAGTGAGCGGGGGGGGGACTCTGGAAACACCATATATTTT. The rearrangement uses TRBV10-3 and TRBJ1-3, with a weak D call TRBD1 (5 bases). The V gene's germline CDR1 is ENHRY and CDR2 SYGVKD. V gave up 2 bases and J gave up 0 bases, with 11 bases separating them. The length of the CDR3 is 16 residues.

This clone was observed at least ten times. This chain links TRBV4-2 with TRBJ2-7; D is unresolved. This CDR3 is built from 9 residues. The V end lost 9 bases, the J end lost 7 bases, and 7 bases lay between the germline ends. Germline V lookup: CDR1 LGHNA, CDR2 YNFKEQ. CDR3 nucleotide sequence: TGTGCCAGGAGGAGTGAGCAGTACGTC. Translating it yields CARRSEQYV.

This clone showed up many times. The rearrangement uses TRBV6-1 and TRBJ1-5, with a possible D match to TRBD1 (6 bases). This CDR3 comprises 13 residues. The ends were cut back, 5 bases at V and 7 bases at J, with 12 bases in the middle. Germline values: CDR1 MNHNS, CDR2 SASEGT. The CDR3 DNA is TGTGCCAGCAGTACCGACAGGCGGCAGCCCCAGCATTTT. Amino acids: CASSTDRRQPQHF.

This clone came up a few times. The CDR3 sequence is CAWSSGSDNEQFF. In nucleotides, the CDR3 is TGTGCCTGGTCTAGCGGGAGCGACAATGAGCAGTTCTTC. The chain has TRBV30 and TRBJ2-1; 10 bases map to TRBD2. Germline lookup yields CDR1 GTSNPN and CDR2 SVGIG (reference sequence). The CDR3 consists of 13 residues. The V and J ends lost 5 bases and 5 bases, in that order; junction bases with no gene match: 3.

This clone was seen repeatedly, ten times or more. V and J are TRBV7-9 and TRBJ2-5; D uncertain. In germline, CDR1 is SEHNR, CDR2 FQNEAQ (reference sequence). Between the trimmed V and J ends, which lost 1 base and 5 bases, there was a span of 8 bases. The CDR3 is 13 residues long. CDR3 sequence (DNA): TGTGCCAGCAGCTTAGTCCTGAGGGAGACCCAGTACTTC. Amino acid sequence: CASSLVLRETQYF.

In this sample, this clone turned up many times. This chain joins TRBV7-2 and TRBJ2-3; D is unclear. Germline loops: CDR1 SGHTA, CDR2 FQGNSA. Between the trimmed V and J ends, which lost 1 base and 6 bases, there was a span of 11 bases. The CDR3 length is 14 residues. The CDR3 DNA is TGTGCCAGCAGCTTAGACTTAACCCCGGATACGCAGTATTTT. Its protein is CASSLDLTPDTQYF.